Listed below are T cell receptor beta chains from one sample, sequenced in a study of blood T cell repertoires in COVID-19. Clones were sequenced by immunoSEQ multiplex PCR, and TCRdb holds only the in-frame ones, with some missing. The table has roughly 250,000 clones, around 87% seen once. What was sequenced was PBMCs or T cells enriched from blood (not recorded which). The receptors derive from a woman aged 35 to 49 with acute COVID-19. Both conserved end residues are part of each CDR3. Fields, in order: V gene, D gene, clone size, J gene, CDR3 protein, CDR3 DNA. The D gene is left open where the match is weak. The size field is filled for only some rows; it gives once, few, many or a size class.

V: TRBV12-3/TRBV12-4; D: TRBD1; size: -; J: TRBJ2-1; CDR3: CASRPDRGYEQFF; DNA: TGTGCCAGCAGACCGGACAGGGGTTATGAGCAGTTCTTC
V: TRBV23-1; D: TRBD1; size: -; J: TRBJ1-3; CDR3: CASSNRTGRSGNTIYF; DNA: TGCGCCAGCAGCAACCGGACAGGAAGGTCTGGAAACACCATATATTTT
V: TRBV7-6; D: TRBD2; size: -; J: TRBJ2-7; CDR3: CASSFPAGGVSEQYF; DNA: TGTGCCAGCAGCTTCCCAGCGGGAGGGGTTAGCGAGCAGTACTTC
V: TRBV5-4; D: -; size: once; J: TRBJ1-2; CDR3: CASSLFPAVRSYGYTF; DNA: TGTGCCAGCAGCTTGTTTCCAGCGGTGCGTTCCTATGGCTACACCTTC
V: TRBV5-1; D: -; size: -; J: TRBJ1-6; CDR3: CASSLTGDNSPLHF; DNA: TGCGCCAGCAGCTTGACCGGGGATAATTCACCCCTCCACTTT
V: TRBV21-1; D: -; size: -; J: TRBJ2-1; CDR3: CASQHGGGGTYNEQFF; DNA: TGTGCCAGCCAGCACGGTGGGGGAGGGACCTACAATGAGCAGTTCTTC
V: TRBV5-4; D: -; size: -; J: TRBJ1-1; CDR3: CASSEGTSNTEAFF; DNA: TGTGCCAGCAGCGAGGGGACATCGAACACTGAAGCTTTCTTT
V: TRBV6-5; D: TRBD2; size: -; J: TRBJ2-5; CDR3: CASTSGGQETQYF; DNA: TGTGCCAGCACCTCGGGGGGCCAAGAGACCCAGTACTTC
V: TRBV12-3/TRBV12-4; D: -; size: few; J: TRBJ1-1; CDR3: CASSKTVNTEAFF; DNA: TGTGCCAGCAGTAAAACAGTGAACACTGAAGCTTTCTTT
V: TRBV6-5; D: -; size: -; J: TRBJ1-2; CDR3: CASSSRLQGFNYGYTF; DNA: TGTGCCAGCAGTTCCCGCCTCCAGGGATTTAACTATGGCTACACCTTC
V: TRBV30; D: TRBD1; size: -; J: TRBJ1-5; CDR3: CAWERQGGGNQPQHF; DNA: TGTGCCTGGGAGCGACAGGGGGGCGGCAATCAGCCCCAGCATTTT
V: TRBV10-3; D: -; size: -; J: TRBJ1-2; CDR3: CAIGRDYGYTF; DNA: TGTGCCATCGGGAGGGATTATGGCTACACCTTC
V: TRBV9; D: TRBD2; size: -; J: TRBJ2-3; CDR3: CASSGPSGSRTDTQYF; DNA: TGTGCCAGCAGCGGACCTAGCGGGAGTCGTACAGATACGCAGTATTTT
V: TRBV28; D: TRBD1; size: -; J: TRBJ1-5; CDR3: CASSRTGGRPNQPQHF; DNA: TGTGCCAGCAGCCGTACAGGGGGAAGGCCCAATCAGCCCCAGCATTTT
V: TRBV11-2; D: -; size: -; J: TRBJ1-4; CDR3: CASSLNPGINEKLFF; DNA: TGTGCCAGCAGCTTAAATCCAGGCATTAATGAAAAACTGTTTTTT
V: TRBV19; D: TRBD2; size: few; J: TRBJ2-1; CDR3: CASSIDGAGGPKNEQFF; DNA: TGTGCCAGTAGTATAGATGGGGCGGGAGGGCCTAAGAATGAGCAGTTCTTC
V: TRBV10-3; D: -; size: -; J: TRBJ1-1; CDR3: CAISGRGITEAFF; DNA: TGTGCCATCAGTGGGAGGGGAATCACTGAAGCTTTCTTT
V: TRBV20-1; D: TRBD2; size: -; J: TRBJ2-1; CDR3: CSASPKGLAGGPSYNEQFF; DNA: TGCAGTGCTAGTCCCAAGGGACTAGCGGGAGGCCCCTCCTACAATGAGCAGTTCTTC
V: TRBV11-3; D: -; size: -; J: TRBJ1-1; CDR3: CASSLDLTVMNTEAFF; DNA: TGTGCCAGCAGCTTAGATTTGACAGTCATGAACACTGAAGCTTTCTTT
V: TRBV6-1; D: TRBD2; size: -; J: TRBJ2-1; CDR3: CASSELGGSSYNEQFF; DNA: TGTGCCAGCAGTGAACTAGGCGGGAGTTCCTACAATGAGCAGTTCTTC
V: TRBV28; D: -; size: -; J: TRBJ2-7; CDR3: CASSLTGRTYEQYF; DNA: TGTGCCAGCAGTTTGACAGGGAGGACCTACGAGCAGTACTTC
V: TRBV7-8; D: TRBD2; size: -; J: TRBJ2-1; CDR3: CASSLTGGRRDNEQFF; DNA: TGTGCCAGCAGCTTAACGGGAGGGCGGAGGGACAATGAGCAGTTCTTC
V: TRBV25-1; D: TRBD1; size: -; J: TRBJ2-2; CDR3: CASSDRTGTGRTGELFF; DNA: TGTGCCAGCAGTGATCGGACCGGGACAGGGAGGACCGGGGAGCTGTTTTTT
V: TRBV10-3; D: TRBD2; size: once; J: TRBJ2-3; CDR3: CAISGRLAGGVADTQYF; DNA: TGTGCCATCAGTGGAAGACTAGCGGGAGGGGTGGCAGATACGCAGTATTTT
V: TRBV12-3/TRBV12-4; D: -; size: -; J: TRBJ1-1; CDR3: CASSGLTEAFF; DNA: TGTGCCAGCAGCGGACTTACTGAAGCTTTCTTT
V: TRBV19; D: TRBD1; size: once; J: TRBJ1-3; CDR3: CASSIRQGGRNTIYF; DNA: TGTGCCAGTAGTATAAGACAGGGGGGTCGGAACACCATATATTTT
V: TRBV6-5; D: -; size: -; J: TRBJ1-1; CDR3: CASRARLAGNTEAFF; DNA: TGTGCCAGCAGGGCCCGGCTGGCAGGTAACACTGAAGCTTTCTTT
V: TRBV3-1/TRBV3-2; D: TRBD2; size: -; J: TRBJ2-7; CDR3: CASSQGATSGVYEQYF; DNA: TGTGCCAGCAGCCAAGGGGCGACTAGCGGTGTGTACGAGCAGTACTTC
V: TRBV9; D: TRBD2; size: -; J: TRBJ2-1; CDR3: CASSAPSGSLDNEQFF; DNA: TGTGCCAGCAGCGCTCCAAGCGGGAGTCTGGACAATGAGCAGTTCTTC
V: TRBV7-8; D: -; size: -; J: TRBJ1-3; CDR3: CASSLWAGREGNTIYF; DNA: TGTGCCAGCAGCTTGTGGGCAGGGCGAGAAGGAAACACCATATATTTT
V: TRBV10-2; D: TRBD1; size: -; J: TRBJ1-6; CDR3: CASRMTGINSPLHF; DNA: TGCGCCAGCAGAATGACAGGGATTAATTCACCCCTCCACTTT
V: TRBV5-1; D: TRBD2; size: -; J: TRBJ2-1; CDR3: CASSLELAGANEQFF; DNA: TGCGCCAGCAGCTTGGAACTAGCGGGAGCCAATGAGCAGTTCTTC
V: TRBV5-8; D: TRBD2; size: -; J: TRBJ2-5; CDR3: CASSLSGSLSQETQYF; DNA: TGTGCCAGCAGCCTTAGCGGGAGTTTGTCCCAGGAGACCCAGTACTTC
V: TRBV7-9; D: TRBD1; size: -; J: TRBJ1-1; CDR3: CASSRRTGTTEAFF; DNA: TGTGCCAGCAGCCGCCGGACAGGAACCACTGAAGCTTTCTTT
V: TRBV19; D: TRBD2; size: -; J: TRBJ2-1; CDR3: CASSPGLAGGGQFF; DNA: TGTGCCAGTAGTCCCGGACTAGCGGGAGGAGGGCAGTTCTTC
V: TRBV10-3; D: -; size: -; J: TRBJ1-6; CDR3: CAISAEGRNSPLHF; DNA: TGTGCCATCAGTGCCGAAGGGAGGAATTCACCCCTCCACTTT
V: TRBV5-6; D: TRBD1; size: -; J: TRBJ1-1; CDR3: CASSFGQGNTEAFF; DNA: TGTGCCAGCAGCTTTGGACAGGGGAACACTGAAGCTTTCTTT
V: TRBV2; D: TRBD1; size: -; J: TRBJ2-7; CDR3: CASGSDRDYEQYF; DNA: TGTGCCAGCGGATCGGACAGGGATTACGAGCAGTACTTC
V: TRBV15; D: -; size: -; J: TRBJ2-2; CDR3: CATSRVRQNTGELFF; DNA: TGTGCCACCAGCAGAGTTCGACAGAACACCGGGGAGCTGTTTTTT
V: TRBV29-1; D: -; size: -; J: TRBJ2-1; CDR3: CSVGQDYNEQFF; DNA: TGCAGCGTTGGTCAGGACTACAATGAGCAGTTCTTC
V: TRBV24-1; D: TRBD2; size: -; J: TRBJ2-1; CDR3: CATSDLWTSGNEQFF; DNA: TGTGCCACCAGTGATTTATGGACTAGCGGCAATGAGCAGTTCTTC
V: TRBV15; D: TRBD2; size: -; J: TRBJ2-1; CDR3: CATSRDESSGRWYNEQFF; DNA: TGTGCCACCAGCAGAGATGAGTCTAGCGGGAGATGGTACAATGAGCAGTTCTTC
V: TRBV10-2; D: TRBD2; size: few; J: TRBJ2-7; CDR3: CASSEAGGPSEQYF; DNA: TGCGCCAGCAGCGAAGCGGGAGGGCCATCCGAGCAGTACTTC
V: TRBV11-2; D: TRBD2; size: once; J: TRBJ2-1; CDR3: CASSLVASGSTEQFF; DNA: TGTGCCAGCAGCTTAGTGGCTAGCGGGAGTACTGAGCAGTTCTTC
V: TRBV7-8; D: TRBD2; size: -; J: TRBJ2-3; CDR3: CASSGSGSRTDTQYF; DNA: TGTGCCAGCAGCGGTAGCGGGAGCCGGACAGATACGCAGTATTTT